What follows describes a single TCR beta chain. These data come from a study of T cell responses to AZD1222 COVID-19 vaccine. Profiled with immunoSEQ multiplex PCR; TCRdb holds only in-frame clones, not every one. Among 150,000 to 200,000 clones listed, 85% to 95% were seen once. The CDR3 runs 13 residues. The ends were cut back, 5 bases at V and 2 bases at J, with 9 bases in the middle. The source material was peripheral blood, sampled on day 0 of AZD1222 vaccination. The receptor comes from an adult in good health. This chain connects TRBV12-3 or TRBV12-4 to TRBJ2-5; D is undetermined. Written as DNA, the CDR3 is TGTGCCAGCAGTCCGTCGTTACAAGAGACCCAGTACTTC. It is translated as CASSPSLQETQYF.